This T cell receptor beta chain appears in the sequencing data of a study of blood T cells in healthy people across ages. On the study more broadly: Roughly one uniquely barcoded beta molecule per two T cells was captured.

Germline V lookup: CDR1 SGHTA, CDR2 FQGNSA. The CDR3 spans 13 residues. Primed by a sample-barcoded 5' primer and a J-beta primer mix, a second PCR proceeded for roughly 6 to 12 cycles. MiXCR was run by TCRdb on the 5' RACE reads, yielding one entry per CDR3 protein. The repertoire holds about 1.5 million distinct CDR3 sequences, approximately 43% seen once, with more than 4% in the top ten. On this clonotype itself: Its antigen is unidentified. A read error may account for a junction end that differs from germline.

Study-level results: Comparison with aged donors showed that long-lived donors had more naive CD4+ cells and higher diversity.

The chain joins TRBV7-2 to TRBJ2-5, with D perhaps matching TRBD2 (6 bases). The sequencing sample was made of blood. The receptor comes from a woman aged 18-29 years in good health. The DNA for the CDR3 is TGTGTCAGCACCCTACTAGCCCAAGAGACCCAGTACTTC. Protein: CVSTLLAQETQYF.